A single sample gave rise to the 7 T cell receptor beta chains below, sequenced in a study of blood T cell repertoires in COVID-19. The protocol was immunoSEQ multiplex PCR, while the TCRdb copy is restricted to in-frame clones and leaves out a portion. Here the sample spans a few hundred thousand clones, approximately 78% being singletons. The specimen sequenced was PBMCs or T cells enriched from blood (not recorded which). These receptors were collected from a man between 35 and 55 years old who had been exposed to COVID-19.

The genes are TRBV11-2 and TRBJ1-3; unclear D gene. V dropped 3 bases and J dropped 3 bases, with 24 bases sitting between them. The CDR3 has 19 amino acids. Germline loops: CDR1 SGHAT, CDR2 FQNNGV. CDR3 in DNA: TGTGCCAGCAGCTTTTTCGGGAAGAAGGCCTCAAAAATTGGAAACACCATATATTTT. Its protein is CASSFFGKKASKIGNTIYF.

The rearrangement uses TRBV6-1 and TRBJ2-7; 13 positions agree with TRBD2. The CDR3 extends over 18 amino acids. After removal of 4 bases from V and 6 bases from J, the junction contained 15 bases not matched to a gene. Germline V CDR1 and CDR2: MNHNS, SASEGT. The CDR3 loop is CASSGGTSGTGGSSEQYF. The CDR3 region has the DNA TGTGCCAGCAGTGGCGGGACTAGCGGGACCGGGGGATCGTCCGAGCAGTACTTC.

In this sample, this clone turned up a few times. This chain connects TRBV29-1 to TRBJ1-3; D is unresolved. Trimming took off 4 bases at V and 0 bases at J, with 4 bases between the two ends. Germline-derived CDR1 and CDR2 are SQVTM and ANQGSEA. The CDR3 spans 12 residues. CDR3 in amino acids: CSVASSGNTIYF. DNA of the CDR3: TGCAGCGTTGCGAGCTCTGGAAACACCATATATTTT.

The gene calls are TRBV11-3 and TRBJ2-5; 7 nucleotides line up with TRBD2. CDR3 length equals 14 residues. J lost 9 bases, V lost 5 bases, and 12 bases had no gene match. Germline V gene data show CDR1 as SGHNT and CDR2 as YENEEA. CDR3 bases: TGTGCCAGCAGCCATATGACTAGCTCCCCGGCCCAGTACTTC. Translated, it gives CASSHMTSSPAQYF.

The chain is built from TRBV11-3 and TRBJ2-1, with 11 nucleotides matching TRBD2. Germline trimming cut 5 bases from V and 0 bases from J; bases unmatched to any gene: 3. This CDR3 is built from 16 residues. Germline V gives CDR1 SGHNT, CDR2 YENEEA. The CDR3 DNA reads TGTGCCAGCAGCCGTACTAGCGGGAGCTCCTACAATGAGCAGTTCTTC. Translated, it gives CASSRTSGSSYNEQFF.

The rearrangement links TRBV28 to TRBJ1-4; D not resolved. From germline, CDR1 is MDHEN and CDR2 SYDVKM. V shed 6 bases and J shed 10 bases, with 21 bases lying between them. This CDR3 region has 15 residues. CDR3 in amino acids: CASREQARRSGKLFF. Here the CDR3 DNA reads TGTGCCAGCAGAGAACAAGCCAGGAGGTCCGGAAAACTGTTTTTT.

The rearrangement uses TRBV9 and TRBJ2-2; TRBD2 matches 8 bases. Germline V lookup: CDR1 SGDLS, CDR2 YYNGEE. Trimming took 4 bases from V and 6 from J; bases not matched to a gene: 5. The CDR3 sequence is 14 residues long. The CDR3 loop reads CASSMRTSPGELFF. The DNA of the CDR3 is TGTGCCAGCAGCATGAGGACTAGCCCCGGGGAGCTGTTTTTT.